This record concerns one T cell receptor beta chain sequence. Read data end 3 residues before the CDR3 end; the end is taken from the germline J gene. Using immunoSEQ multiplex PCR, the repertoire was profiled, and TCRdb retains in-frame clones only, with some absent. The sample totals fewer than 40,000 clones; its top ten clones hold 3.5% to 5%. This entry belongs to a study of T cells in women clearing cervical HPV infection. Study-wide background: Cases were women with histologically confirmed HPV16-related CIN3 or worse, including 2 invasive cancers.

The V gene's germline CDR1 is LNHDA and CDR2 SQIVND (reference sequence). The CDR3 runs 15 residues. V gave up 5 bases and J gave up 6 bases, with 19 bases separating them. The origin of this receptor is a woman aged 18 to 75 with a cervical HPV16 infection that either progressed to CIN3+ or cleared (not recorded which). The V and J genes are TRBV19 and TRBJ2-5; possibly TRBD1 or TRBD2 for D (5 bases each). Sequenced material: blood buffy coat. The CDR3 here is CASSSSTEGKQTQYF. CDR3 DNA, as far as it was read: TGTGCCAGTAGTTCCTCGACAGAGGGTAAACAGACC. The whole variable domain, remainder taken from reference TRBV19 and TRBJ2-5, is DGGITQSPKYLFRKEGQNVTLSCEQNLNHDAMYWYRQDPGQGLRLIYYSQIVNDFQKGDIAEGYSVSREKKESFPLTVTSAQKNPTAFYLCASSSSTEGKQTQYFGPGTRLLVL.